The present entry profiles one TCR beta chain with its context. As originally analysed: The authors estimated nucleated cell counts from reference gene primer amplification. Using immunoSEQ multiplex PCR, the repertoire was profiled, and TCRdb retains in-frame clones only, with some absent. That table is the source of V, J and clone size, and D and trimming were worked out from the DNA. The profile shows roughly 250,000 clones, more than 70% of them singletons. This sample was included in a study of blood T cell repertoires in COVID-19. Study details: Both acute and convalescent COVID-19 samples were obtained from the United States, Italy and Spain.

Trimming took 3 bases from V and 1 from J, leaving 15 bases between them. Germline CDR1 is MDHEN and CDR2 is SYDVKM. This CDR3 has 16 residues. This clonotype was sampled from a man aged 35 to 55 with active or convalescent COVID-19. This chain connects TRBV28 to TRBJ1-1; perhaps TRBD1 as D (5 bases). Material: peripheral blood. The CDR3 here is CASSFAGQGSNTEAFF. The CDR3 coding sequence is TGTGCCAGCAGTTTCGCCGGTCAGGGTTCGAACACTGAAGCTTTCTTT.